The 22 T cell receptor beta chains reported below all come from one sample, sequenced in a study of blood T cell repertoires in COVID-19. Using immunoSEQ multiplex PCR, the repertoire was profiled, and TCRdb retains in-frame clones only, with some absent. The sample records some 220,000 clones, 84% being singletons. Sequenced sample: peripheral blood. Every receptor here comes from a woman aged 55-69 years who had recovered from COVID-19.

This clone was seen more than once but under ten times. J is TRBJ1-4 and V is TRBV11-1; 7 bases fit TRBD1. V was pared by 1 base and J by 6 bases, with 5 bases of the junction left unmatched. This CDR3 region has 15 residues. Germline-derived CDR1 and CDR2 are SGHAT and FQDESV (reference sequence). CDR3 amino acids: CASSLGRGRDEKLFF. CDR3 in DNA: TGTGCCAGCAGCTTAGGAAGGGGGCGCGATGAAAAACTGTTTTTT.

The chain recombines TRBV4-2 with TRBJ1-6, with TRBD1 as a possible D gene (6 bases). This CDR3 comprises 15 residues. V shed 9 bases and J shed 7 bases, with 19 bases lying between them. Germline V gene sequence: CDR1 LGHNA, CDR2 YNFKEQ. The CDR3 sequence is CASSVQGRDNSPLHF. Written as DNA, the CDR3 is TGTGCCAGTTCTGTACAGGGAAGAGACAATTCACCCCTCCACTTT.

The V gene is TRBV19, the J gene TRBJ1-1, with D possibly being TRBD1 (6 bases). Germline V gene lookup returns CDR1 LNHDA and CDR2 SQIVND (reference sequence). This CDR3 is 14 amino acids long. The V end lost 6 bases, the J end lost 3 bases, and 14 bases lay between the germline ends. The DNA of the CDR3 is TGTGCCAGTAGCAGACAGGCGTCTTACACTGAAGCTTTCTTT. Its translation: CASSRQASYTEAFF. Drawing the rest from reference TRBV19 and TRBJ1-1, the complete variable domain is DGGITQSPKYLFRKEGQNVTLSCEQNLNHDAMYWYRQDPGQGLRLIYYSQIVNDFQKGDIAEGYSVSREKKESFPLTVTSAQKNPTAFYLCASSRQASYTEAFFGQGTRLTVV.

This clone has ten or more counts. V gene TRBV18 combines with J gene TRBJ2-3; 12 bases map to TRBD2. CDR1 is KGHSH, CDR2 LQKENI, per germline. Losses at the gene ends were 0 bases for V and 2 bases for J; bases not matched to a gene: 6. The CDR3 runs 18 residues. The CDR3 DNA sequence: TGTGCCAGCTCACCACCCTCGACTAGCGGGGGATCCACAGATACGCAGTATTTT. Protein sequence: CASSPPSTSGGSTDTQYF.

The rearrangement links TRBV5-1 to TRBJ2-2, with a tentative D call TRBD1 (6 bases). In germline, CDR1 is SGHRS, CDR2 YFSETQ. The CDR3 sequence is 16 residues long. With 0 bases removed from V and 0 bases from J, the gap between germline ends came to 9 bases. The CDR3 DNA reads as TGCGCCAGCAGCTTGGCCCGGGACACGAACACCGGGGAGCTGTTTTTT. Translating gives CASSLARDTNTGELFF.

The chain combines TRBV12-3 or TRBV12-4 with TRBJ2-5; unclear D gene. Between the trimmed V and J ends, which lost 6 bases and 7 bases, there was a span of 12 bases. The length of the CDR3 is 12 residues. CDR3 loop: CASSPSTGTQYF. In DNA, the CDR3 is TGTGCCAGCAGCCCCTCAACGGGGACCCAGTACTTC.

Here the CDR3 reads CAWFKGVNTEAFF. The CDR3 nucleotides are TGTGCCTGGTTTAAGGGGGTGAACACTGAAGCTTTCTTT. The gene calls are TRBV30 and TRBJ1-1, with D possibly TRBD1 on 6 matching bases. CDR1 GTSNPN and CDR2 SVGIG come from the germline V gene (reference sequence). This CDR3 has 13 residues. V shed 5 bases and J shed 0 bases, with 10 bases lying between them. The variable domain in full, with the rest retrieved from reference TRBV30 and TRBJ1-1, is SQTIHQWPATLVQPVGSPLSLECTVEGTSNPNLYWYRQAAGRGLQLLFYSVGIGQISSEVPQNLSASRPQDRQFILSSKKLLLSDSGFYLCAWFKGVNTEAFFGQGTRLTVV.

The CDR3: CASSILTGNYGYTF. DNA for the CDR3: TGTGCCAGTAGTATTTTGACAGGCAACTATGGCTACACCTTC. The chain links TRBV19 to TRBJ1-2, with D possibly matching TRBD1 (6 bases). Germline CDR1 reads LNHDA; CDR2 reads SQIVND (reference sequence). There are 14 residues in the CDR3. Deletions cut 3 bases from V and 2 bases from J, with 10 bases between.

This clone was observed once. The chain couples TRBV25-1 to TRBJ2-1; the D is unclear. Trimming left V 8 bases short and J 0 bases short, with 11 bases between. Looked up from germline, CDR1 is MGHDK and CDR2 is SYGVNS. The length of the CDR3 is 14 residues. CDR3 sequence reads: CASRGDSSYNEQFF. The CDR3 DNA is TGTGCCAGCCGCGGCGATAGCTCCTACAATGAGCAGTTCTTC.

V gene TRBV19 combines with J gene TRBJ2-1, with 10 bases identical to TRBD2. Germline CDR1 is LNHDA and CDR2 is SQIVND (reference sequence). Losses at the gene ends were 1 base for V and 5 bases for J; bases not matched to a gene: 8. The CDR3 spans 17 residues. CDR3 coding DNA: TGTGCCAGTAGTATAGGTTCACTAGCGGGATGGGACAATGAGCAGTTCTTC. It yields the protein CASSIGSLAGWDNEQFF.

This chain joins TRBV5-1 and TRBJ2-6, with a tentative D call TRBD1 (6 bases). Between the trimmed V and J ends, which lost 4 bases and 3 bases, there was a span of 17 bases. Germline CDR1 reads SGHRS; CDR2 reads YFSETQ. The CDR3 has 17 amino acids. CDR3 sequence: CASSHQNTGSGANVLTF. The DNA of the CDR3 is TGCGCCAGCAGCCATCAAAATACAGGGAGTGGGGCCAACGTCCTGACTTTC. The complete variable domain, with remaining parts taken from reference TRBV5-1 and TRBJ2-6, reads KAGVTQTPRYLIKTRGQQVTLSCSPISGHRSVSWYQQTPGQGLQFLFEYFSETQRNKGNFPGRFSGRQFSNSRSEMNVSTLELGDSALYLCASSHQNTGSGANVLTFGAGSRLTVL.

The CDR3 loop is CAISVGIAGGESSYNEQFF. CDR3 sequence (DNA): TGTGCCATCAGTGTAGGAATAGCGGGGGGCGAGAGCTCCTACAATGAGCAGTTCTTC. This chain links TRBV10-3 with TRBJ2-1; 10 nucleotides align to TRBD2. The CDR3 totals 19 residues. CDR1 ENHRY and CDR2 SYGVKD come from the germline V gene. V trimming: 4 bases; J trimming: 0 bases; junction bases outside the gene matches: 12.

The chain combines TRBV11-2 with TRBJ1-1; 11 bases line up with TRBD1. V was clipped by 5 bases and J by 6 bases; unmatched bases: 14. This CDR3 is built from 17 residues. The germline V gene has CDR1 SGHAT and CDR2 FQNNGV. CDR3 nucleotides: TGTGCCAGCAGCCCTGAGTGGACAGGGGGCGTGATCGCTGAAGCTTTCTTT. Residues: CASSPEWTGGVIAEAFF.

The V call is TRBV3-1 (or the pseudogene TRBV3-2), the J call TRBJ2-5; D is perhaps TRBD1 (6 bases). The CDR3 runs to 13 residues. V dropped 3 bases and J dropped 2 bases, with 7 bases sitting between them. Germline values: CDR1 LGHDT, CDR2 YNNKEL (reference sequence). CDR3 in DNA: TGTGCCAGCAGCCAGGGGGCACAAGAGACCCAGTACTTC. It yields the protein CASSQGAQETQYF.

This chain joins TRBV6-5 and TRBJ1-1, with a possible D match to TRBD1 (5 bases). Germline CDR1 is MNHEY and CDR2 is SVGAGI. CDR3 length: 14 residues. The CDR3 loop is CASGGGRLGTEAFF. Here the CDR3 DNA reads TGTGCTTCTGGCGGGGGGAGGCTGGGCACTGAAGCTTTCTTT.

CDR3 in DNA: TGTGCCAGCAGCGTAGAACCAGGGGAGTACACTGAAGCTTTCTTT. Amino acid sequence: CASSVEPGEYTEAFF. V gene TRBV9 combines with J gene TRBJ1-1; tentative D call: TRBD1 (6 bases). V shed 0 bases and J shed 3 bases, with 12 bases lying between them. The CDR3 extends over 15 amino acids. In germline, CDR1 is SGDLS, CDR2 YYNGEE.

This clone was detected only once. This rearrangement joins TRBV14 to TRBJ2-1; 7 nucleotides align to TRBD2. This CDR3 has 16 amino acids. Germline assignment: CDR1 SGHDN and CDR2 FVKESK. Unmatched junction bases numbered 6, after V lost 0 bases and J lost 4 bases. The CDR3 DNA is TGTGCCAGCAGCCAAGATTTCGAGCGGGGTTACAATGAGCAGTTCTTC. It yields the protein CASSQDFERGYNEQFF.

The chain employs TRBV28 and TRBJ2-3; tentatively, D is TRBD2 (5 bases). The CDR3 has 16 amino acids. Trimming shortened V by 7 bases and J by 2 bases, and 19 bases separated the two germline ends. CDR1 is MDHEN, CDR2 SYDVKM, per germline. CDR3 DNA sequence: TGTGCCAGCAACGGGAAGACTGGTTCGATCACAGATACGCAGTATTTT. This encodes CASNGKTGSITDTQYF.

CDR3 sequence: CASSQEGRGVTDTQYF. DNA for the CDR3: TGTGCCAGCAGCCAAGAAGGCAGGGGGGTCACAGATACGCAGTATTTT. The chain is built from TRBV14 and TRBJ2-3; TRBD1 might be the D (7 bases). V shed 0 bases and J shed 2 bases, with 12 bases lying between them. Germline CDR1 and CDR2: SGHDN and FVKESK. The CDR3 spans 16 residues.

This clone was seen just once. The V gene is TRBV15, the J gene TRBJ2-2; TRBD1 aligns across 10 bases. The V segment lost 6 bases and the J segment 7 bases; nucleotides outside the gene matches: 5. Germline V CDR1 and CDR2: LNHNV, YYDKDF (reference sequence). The CDR3 consists of 14 residues. The CDR3 sequence: CATREDRGSGELFF. As DNA, the CDR3 is TGTGCCACCAGGGAGGACAGGGGGAGCGGGGAGCTGTTTTTT. Filled out from reference TRBV15 and TRBJ2-2, the complete variable domain reads DAMVIQNPRYQVTQFGKPVTLSCSQTLNHNVMYWYQQKSSQAPKLLFHYYDKDFNNEADTPDNFQSRRPNTSFCFLDIRSPGLGDTAMYLCATREDRGSGELFFGEGSRLTVL.

V is TRBV2 and J is TRBJ2-3, with TRBD2 matching 8 bases. The CDR3 length is 14 residues. Per the germline V gene, CDR1 is SNHLY and CDR2 is FYNNEI. V dropped 7 bases and J dropped 0; count of bases not matched to a gene: 3. The CDR3 reads CASTASGSTDTQYF. Written as DNA, the CDR3 is TGTGCCAGCACGGCTAGCGGGAGCACAGATACGCAGTATTTT.

V is TRBV4-1 and J is TRBJ1-6, with a possible D match to TRBD1 (5 bases). Trimming removed 4 bases from V and 0 bases from J, with 10 bases in between. Germline CDR1 and CDR2: MGHRA and YSYEKL. This CDR3 has 16 residues. DNA of the CDR3: TGCGCCAGCAGCCCTGGGCAGGGCTCCTATAATTCACCCCTCCACTTT. It codes for CASSPGQGSYNSPLHF.